Presented here are 18 T cell receptor beta chains from one specimen sequenced in a study of early T cells in non-severe SARS-CoV-2 infection. TCRdb ran MiXCR on the 5' RACE reads and lists one entry per CDR3 protein. The top ten hold approximately 13% of the sample, which has about 47,000 distinct CDR3 sequences, 11% seen once. The material sequenced was whole blood. The receptors shown here come from an adult who was a healthcare worker with PCR-confirmed SARS-CoV-2 infection or an uninfected control (not recorded which).

The sample holds many counts of this clonotype. CDR3 nucleotide sequence: TGCAGCGTTGTGGTTCACCGACAGGCTGATGAAAAACTGTTTTTT. Its translation: CSVVVHRQADEKLFF. This sequence joins TRBV29-1 and TRBJ1-4; D is possibly TRBD1 (6 bases). Trimming stripped 4 bases from V and 6 bases from J, with 18 bases between. This CDR3 has 15 residues. Germline values: CDR1 SQVTM, CDR2 ANQGSEA.

This clonotype was picked up many times. The V and J genes are TRBV9 and TRBJ2-3, with D unresolved. V dropped 4 bases and J dropped 2 bases, with 8 bases sitting between them. This CDR3 spans 13 amino acids. Germline V lookup: CDR1 SGDLS, CDR2 YYNGEE. The CDR3 region has the DNA TGTGCCAGCAGCCCACAGCCCACAGATACGCAGTATTTT. Residues: CASSPQPTDTQYF. Supplemented by reference TRBV9 and TRBJ2-3, the full variable domain reads DSGVTQTPKHLITATGQRVTLRCSPRSGDLSVYWYQQSLDQGLQFLIQYYNGEERAKGNILERFSAQQFPDLHSELNLSSLELGDSALYFCASSPQPTDTQYFGPGTRLTVL.

This clonotype was seen at least ten times. CDR3 sequence: CASWDRHLNNEQFF. The CDR3 nucleotides are TGTGCCAGCTGGGACAGGCATTTGAACAATGAGCAGTTCTTC. The J gene is TRBJ2-1, the V gene TRBV28, with TRBD1 matching over 8 bases. Per germline, CDR1 MDHEN and CDR2 SYDVKM. Trimming removed 8 bases from V and 5 bases from J; junction bases left unmatched: 8. The CDR3 runs to 14 residues. Using reference TRBV28 and TRBJ2-1 for the parts outside the CDR3, the full variable domain is DVKVTQSSRYLVKRTGEKVFLECVQDMDHENMFWYRQDPGLGLRLIYFSYDVKMKEKGDIPEGYSVSREKKERFSLILESASTNQTSMYLCASWDRHLNNEQFFGPGTRLTVL.

This clonotype was found many times. The chain carries TRBV20-1 and TRBJ2-3; no firm D call. V was clipped by 6 bases and J by 2 bases, with 9 bases between them. In germline, CDR1 is DFQATT, CDR2 SNEGSKA (reference sequence). The CDR3 covers 12 residues. This CDR3 reads CSARPHTDTQYF. Written as DNA, the CDR3 is TGCAGTGCCAGACCCCACACAGATACGCAGTATTTT.

This clonotype is classed as medium-sized. The rearrangement joins TRBV29-1 to TRBJ1-6, with TRBD1 matching over 9 bases. Germline V gives CDR1 SQVTM, CDR2 ANQGSEA. V gave up 4 bases and J gave up 8 bases; unmatched junction bases: 0. The CDR3 contains 12 residues. The CDR3: CSVGQGDSPLHF. The CDR3 bases are TGCAGCGTTGGACAGGGGGATTCACCCCTCCACTTT.

The V gene is TRBV5-4, the J gene TRBJ2-7, with TRBD2 matching 8 bases. Germline trimming cut 1 base from V and 4 bases from J; bases unmatched to any gene: 7. This CDR3 region has 15 residues. Germline V gene sequence: CDR1 SGHNT, CDR2 YYREEE (reference sequence). DNA of the CDR3: TGTGCCAGCAGCTTGAAACTAGCGGAGGGGTACGAGCAGTACTTC. This translates into CASSLKLAEGYEQYF.

The sample holds a few counts of this clonotype. CDR3 DNA: TGTGCCAGCAGGCCACTAGCGGGGAACACAGATACGCAGTATTTT. Its translation: CASRPLAGNTDTQYF. V and J are TRBV12-3 or TRBV12-4 and TRBJ2-3; 10 nucleotides match TRBD2. The J segment lost 2 bases and the V segment lost 6 bases, leaving 5 bases of the junction unmatched. The CDR3 totals 15 residues.

This clonotype was observed a few times. CDR3 sequence: CASSGPGAPSSYNEQFF. Here the CDR3 DNA reads TGTGCCAGCTCAGGTCCGGGGGCGCCAAGCTCCTACAATGAGCAGTTCTTC. The chain joins TRBV18 to TRBJ2-1; D may correspond to TRBD1 or TRBD2 (6 bases each). Trimming shortened V by 5 bases and J by 0 bases, and 17 bases separated the two germline ends. CDR1 KGHSH and CDR2 LQKENI come from the germline V gene. This CDR3 comprises 17 residues.

The table lists this clonotype with a few counts. The chain is built from TRBV6-2 or TRBV6-3 and TRBJ2-6, with D perhaps given as TRBD1 or TRBD2 (5 bases each). The CDR3 is 14 residues long. Trimming removed 5 bases from V and 4 bases from J, with 9 bases in between. Germline V gene sequence: CDR1 MNHEY, CDR2 SVGEGT. The CDR3 region is CASSRGTGANVLTF. In nucleotides, the CDR3 is TGTGCCAGCAGTCGAGGGACCGGGGCCAACGTCCTGACTTTC.

This clonotype was seen a few times. This chain joins TRBV29-1 and TRBJ2-2; TRBD1 matches 7 bases. The trim removed 7 bases at V and 2 bases at J, leaving 10 bases unmatched. Looked up from germline, CDR1 is SQVTM and CDR2 is ANQGSEA. The CDR3 runs 15 residues. DNA for the CDR3: TGCAGCGGCTCGTCCGGGACAGACAACACCGGGGAGCTGTTTTTT. It encodes CSGSSGTDNTGELFF.

With regard to this clonotype: It may be a read error: a sequence one base away is much more abundant. This chain connects TRBV28 to TRBJ2-7, with no clear D. Deletions cut 7 bases from V and 0 bases from J, with 10 bases between. CDR3 length: 13 amino acids. Germline lookup yields CDR1 MDHEN and CDR2 SYDVKM. The CDR3 bases are TGTGCCAGCATAGGCGTGACCTCCTACGAGCAGTACTTC. Its protein is CASIGVTSYEQYF.

This chain links TRBV6-6 with TRBJ1-1; TRBD1 matches at 7 bases. The J segment lost 5 bases and the V segment lost 2 bases, leaving 8 bases of the junction unmatched. Germline CDR1 reads MNHNY; CDR2 reads SVGAGI (reference sequence). The CDR3 has 15 amino acids. As DNA, the CDR3 is TGTGCCAGCAGTTACGGACAGGAGGTGTTGACTGAAGCTTTCTTT. It translates to CASSYGQEVLTEAFF.

In this sample, this clonotype turned up many times. This sequence joins TRBV29-1 and TRBJ1-2; D ambiguous. The V end was cut by 4 bases, the J end by 0 bases, with 9 bases between. The CDR3 is 13 amino acids. Germline assignment: CDR1 SQVTM and CDR2 ANQGSEA. CDR3 sequence: CSVVSDTNYGYTF. The CDR3 DNA sequence: TGCAGCGTTGTCTCGGATACTAACTATGGCTACACCTTC.

The table lists this clonotype with many counts. The V and J genes are TRBV10-1 and TRBJ2-2; TRBD2 matches 10 bases. The CDR3 length is 16 residues. Germline V gives CDR1 WNHNN, CDR2 SYGVQD (reference sequence). The junction had 7 bases not matched to a gene; V was cut back by 6 bases and J by 3 bases. CDR3 residues: CASRAGGRRDTGELFF. CDR3 nucleotide sequence: TGCGCCAGCAGAGCGGGAGGGCGTAGGGACACCGGGGAGCTGTTTTTT.

This clonotype was recorded many times. This chain connects TRBV20-1 to TRBJ1-1; unclear D gene. CDR1 DFQATT and CDR2 SNEGSKA come from the germline V gene (reference sequence). Trimming took 4 bases from V and 4 from J, leaving 16 bases between them. The CDR3 runs to 14 residues. CDR3 protein: CSANDRVIGTEAFF. The CDR3 DNA is TGCAGTGCTAACGATAGGGTTATCGGCACTGAAGCTTTCTTT.

This clonotype was found many times. This chain connects TRBV2 to TRBJ2-1; D is undetermined. The CDR3 has 15 residues. Trimming shortened V by 3 bases and J by 5 bases, and 14 bases separated the two germline ends. Germline V gene lookup returns CDR1 SNHLY and CDR2 FYNNEI. The CDR3 is CASSEDFLADNEQFF. In DNA form, the CDR3 reads TGTGCCAGCAGTGAGGATTTTCTGGCGGACAATGAGCAGTTCTTC.

The rearrangement links TRBV7-9 to TRBJ2-2, with a weak D call TRBD2 (5 bases). The CDR3 length is 14 residues. The V end was cut by 5 bases, the J end by 1 base, with 8 bases between. CDR1 SEHNR and CDR2 FQNEAQ come from the germline V gene (reference sequence). The DNA of the CDR3 is TGTGCCAGCAGCCTGGAGGTGAACACCGGGGAGCTGTTTTTT. This sequence encodes CASSLEVNTGELFF.

This clonotype was counted between two and nine times. The chain is built from TRBV28 and TRBJ2-3; D gene uncertain. Germline lookup yields CDR1 MDHEN and CDR2 SYDVKM. This CDR3 contains 13 residues. The ends were cut back, 1 base at V and 4 bases at J, with 6 bases in the middle. The CDR3 DNA reads TGTGCCAGCAGTTTATCCGGTGCAGATACGCAGTATTTT. Translated, it gives CASSLSGADTQYF.